This record concerns one TCR beta chain sequence. This sample was included in a study of blood T cell repertoires in COVID-19. On the study more broadly: Sites across the United States, Italy and Spain contributed samples from acute and convalescent COVID-19.

The protocol was immunoSEQ multiplex PCR, while the TCRdb copy is restricted to in-frame clones and leaves out a portion. Among almost 250,000 clones listed, roughly 86% were seen once. Sequenced sample: peripheral blood. The TCR sequence derives from a woman aged 55-70 years who had recovered from COVID-19.

The CDR3 DNA follows: TGCGCCAGCAGTACGACAGGCGTCTATGGCTACACCTTC. This translates into CASSTTGVYGYTF. The rearrangement joins TRBV5-1 to TRBJ1-2; TRBD1 might be the D (6 bases). Looked up from germline, CDR1 is SGHRS and CDR2 is YFSETQ. This CDR3 is built from 13 residues. V lost 5 bases, J lost 4 bases, and 12 bases lay in between.